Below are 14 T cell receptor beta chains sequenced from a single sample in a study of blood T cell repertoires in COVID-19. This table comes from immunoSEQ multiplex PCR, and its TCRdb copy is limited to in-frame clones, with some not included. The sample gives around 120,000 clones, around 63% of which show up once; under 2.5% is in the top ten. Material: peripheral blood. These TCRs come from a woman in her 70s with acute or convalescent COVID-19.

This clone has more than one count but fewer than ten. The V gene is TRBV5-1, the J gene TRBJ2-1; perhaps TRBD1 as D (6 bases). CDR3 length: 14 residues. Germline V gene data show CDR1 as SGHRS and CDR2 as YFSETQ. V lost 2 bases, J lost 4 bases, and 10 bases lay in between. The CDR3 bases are TGCGCCAGCAGCTTACAAGGGACATACAATGAGCAGTTCTTC. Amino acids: CASSLQGTYNEQFF. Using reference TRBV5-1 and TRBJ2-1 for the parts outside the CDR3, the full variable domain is KAGVTQTPRYLIKTRGQQVTLSCSPISGHRSVSWYQQTPGQGLQFLFEYFSETQRNKGNFPGRFSGRQFSNSRSEMNVSTLELGDSALYLCASSLQGTYNEQFFGPGTRLTVL.

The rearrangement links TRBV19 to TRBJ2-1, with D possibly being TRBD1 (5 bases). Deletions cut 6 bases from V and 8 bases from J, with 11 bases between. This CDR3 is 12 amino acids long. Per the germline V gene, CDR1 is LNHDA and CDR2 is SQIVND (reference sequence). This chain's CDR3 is CASRKGRDEQFF. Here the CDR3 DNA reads TGTGCCAGTAGGAAGGGGCGAGATGAGCAGTTCTTC.

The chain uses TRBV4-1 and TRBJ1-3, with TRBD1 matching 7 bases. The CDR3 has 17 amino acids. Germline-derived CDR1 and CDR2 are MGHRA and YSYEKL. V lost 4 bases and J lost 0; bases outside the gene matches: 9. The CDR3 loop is CASSRAGQRLSGNTIYF. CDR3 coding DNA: TGCGCCAGCAGCCGGGCGGGACAGCGCCTCTCTGGAAACACCATATATTTT.

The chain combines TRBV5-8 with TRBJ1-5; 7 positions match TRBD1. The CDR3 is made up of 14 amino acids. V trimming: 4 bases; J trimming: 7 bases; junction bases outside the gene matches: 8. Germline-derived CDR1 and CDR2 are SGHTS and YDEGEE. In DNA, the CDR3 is TGTGCCAGCAGCGAACAGGGGTTAGGGCAGCCCCAGCATTTT. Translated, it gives CASSEQGLGQPQHF.

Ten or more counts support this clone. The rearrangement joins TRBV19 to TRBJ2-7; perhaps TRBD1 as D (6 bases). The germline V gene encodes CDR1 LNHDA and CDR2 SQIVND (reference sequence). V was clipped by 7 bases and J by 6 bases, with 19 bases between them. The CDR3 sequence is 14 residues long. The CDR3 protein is CASTLGAGTGEQYF. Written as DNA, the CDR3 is TGTGCCAGTACCCTGGGGGCAGGGACGGGCGAGCAGTACTTC.

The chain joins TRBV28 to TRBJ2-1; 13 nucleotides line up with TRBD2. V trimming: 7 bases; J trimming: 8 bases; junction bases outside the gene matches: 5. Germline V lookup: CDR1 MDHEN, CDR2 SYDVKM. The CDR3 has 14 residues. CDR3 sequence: CASKLAGGIDEQFF. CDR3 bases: TGTGCCAGCAAACTAGCGGGAGGGATAGATGAGCAGTTCTTC.

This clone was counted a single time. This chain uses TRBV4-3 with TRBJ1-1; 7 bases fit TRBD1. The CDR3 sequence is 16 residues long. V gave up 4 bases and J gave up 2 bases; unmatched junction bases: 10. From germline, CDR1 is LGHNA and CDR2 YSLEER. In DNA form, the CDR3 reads TGCGCCAGCAGCCCTGGAACAGGGGCTGGAAACACTGAAGCTTTCTTT. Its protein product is CASSPGTGAGNTEAFF.

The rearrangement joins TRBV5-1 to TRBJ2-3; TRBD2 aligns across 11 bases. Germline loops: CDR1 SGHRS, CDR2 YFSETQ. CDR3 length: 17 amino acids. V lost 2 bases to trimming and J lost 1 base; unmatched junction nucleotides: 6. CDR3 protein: CASSLRPGLAGTDTQYF. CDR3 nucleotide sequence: TGCGCCAGCAGCTTACGACCGGGACTAGCGGGCACAGATACGCAGTATTTT.

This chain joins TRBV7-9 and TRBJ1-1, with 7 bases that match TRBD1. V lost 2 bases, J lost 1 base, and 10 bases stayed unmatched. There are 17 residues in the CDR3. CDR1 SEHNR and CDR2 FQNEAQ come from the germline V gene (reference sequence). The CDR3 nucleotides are TGTGCCAGCAGCTTAACTTGGACAGGAAGGTCGAACACTGAAGCTTTCTTT. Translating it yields CASSLTWTGRSNTEAFF.

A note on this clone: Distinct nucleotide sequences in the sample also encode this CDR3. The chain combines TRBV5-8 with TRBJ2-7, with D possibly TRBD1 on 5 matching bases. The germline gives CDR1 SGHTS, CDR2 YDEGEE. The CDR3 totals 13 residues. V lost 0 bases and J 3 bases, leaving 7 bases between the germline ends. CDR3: CASSLGTGYEQYF. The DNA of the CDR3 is TGTGCCAGCAGCTTGGGTACAGGCTACGAGCAGTACTTC.

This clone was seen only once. The CDR3 DNA reads as TGTGCCAGCAGTTTCTCGGGGGCCAGCGGGGTTTCTAACTATGGCTACACCTTC. Protein: CASSFSGASGVSNYGYTF. This rearrangement joins TRBV28 to TRBJ1-2; tentative D call: TRBD1 (6 bases). V lost 3 bases and J lost 0, with 20 bases in between. CDR3 length: 18 residues. CDR1 is MDHEN and CDR2 is SYDVKM in the germline V gene.

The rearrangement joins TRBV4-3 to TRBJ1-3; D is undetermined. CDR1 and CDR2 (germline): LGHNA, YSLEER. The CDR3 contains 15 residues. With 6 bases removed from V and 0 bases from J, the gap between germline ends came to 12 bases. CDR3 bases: TGCGCCAGCAGTCGCACAGTGGACTCTGGAAACACCATATATTTT. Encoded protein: CASSRTVDSGNTIYF.

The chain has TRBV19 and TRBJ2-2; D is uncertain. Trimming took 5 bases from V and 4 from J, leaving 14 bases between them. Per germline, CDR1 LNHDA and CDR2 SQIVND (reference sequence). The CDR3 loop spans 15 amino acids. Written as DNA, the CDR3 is TGTGCCAGTAGTTCGCCAGGCGCCAGCACCGGGGAGCTGTTTTTT. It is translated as CASSSPGASTGELFF.

The DNA for the CDR3 is TGTGCCAGCAGTGGGCAGGGGTTTTTATATGGCTACACCTTC. It specifies CASSGQGFLYGYTF. The gene calls are TRBV27 and TRBJ1-2; a possible D gene is TRBD1 (6 bases). Trimming removed 5 bases at V and 5 bases at J, with 15 bases between. This CDR3 has 14 residues. CDR1 is MNHEY, CDR2 SMNVEV, per germline (reference sequence).